A single TCR beta chain is shown here with its context. It lacks a known antigen. There are no base qualities to consult, and no much larger clone falls within one base. From the cysteine up to the phenylalanine, the CDR3 has a length of 11 residues. Only the CDR3 portion is preserved as DNA: 33 bases, with reading frame beginning at the first base. For CDR1 and CDR2, the germline V gene lists SQVTM and ANQGSEA. Cut back by 4 bases and 7 bases, the V and J ends lie 10 bases apart. In the ViraFEST assay, PBMC were stimulated with viral peptide pools, and TCR sequencing was then used to find antigen-specific CD4+ T cell clonotypes based on their expansion. After around 11 days of culture, CD4+ T cells were isolated with the EasySep CD4+ T cell isolation kit. Negative nucleocapsid antibody results before and after vaccination confirmed that the healthy vaccine recipients had no prior SARS-CoV-2 infection. A few million PBMC per well were cultured with about 10 ug/ml peptides in IMDM containing 5% human AB serum, about 10 IU/ml IL-2 and gentamicin. On days 3 and 7, half of the culture medium was replaced with fresh IL-2-containing medium. Unless otherwise noted, each peptide stimulation condition was cultured in triplicate wells. Using Ficoll-Paque Plus gradient centrifugation, PBMC were separated from whole blood and then either used fresh or cryopreserved at -140C. The overlapping peptide pools covered the spike proteins of SARS-CoV-2 and of the common cold coronaviruses HCoV-NL63, HCoV-OC43 and HCoV-229E. Genomic DNA was extracted from cultured CD4+ T cells with the QIAamp micro DNA kit.

Library construction relied on the immunoSEQ multiplex PCR assay. DNA from the CD4+ T cells that had been cultured and isolated underwent TCR beta CDR3 sequencing. In the source study's methods: The analysis removed non-productive TCR sequences, trimmed reads to the CDR3 region, and retained only CDR3s that were 7 or more amino acids long. Antigen-specific clonotypes were identified using the MANAFEST web app by comparison of expansion in peptide wells against reference cultures. For clones to be considered positive, expansion at FDR<0.05 versus reference and all other wells, an odds ratio above 5, and a frequency above 0.1% in two replicate wells were required. A clonotype was defined as cross-reactive if the clonotype was significantly expanded both in SARS-CoV-2 spike wells and in at least one common cold coronavirus spike condition. CDR3 similarity was assessed by Levenshtein distance with the stringdist R package, and unrooted trees were built with ape in R 3.6.1. TCRdb carries this immuneACCESS record with in-frame sequences only. Its versions omit some clonotypes, under half of them owing to an unresolved V gene in the studies checked, with the rest unexplained. V and J calls and clone size are those listed in that table; D and trimming were worked out from the DNA. In all, the sample holds about 28,000 clones, and around 80% of those were seen once. The ten largest clones add up to 25% to 35% of the sample.

These data belong to a study of vaccination effects on CD4 cells after COVID-19 (dated by TCRdb to between 2022 and 2023). About the full investigation: Participants received two doses of either the BNT162b2 or the mRNA-1273 mRNA SARS-CoV-2 vaccine. In both COVID-19 convalescent patients and infection-naive vaccine recipients, the study compared SARS-CoV-2 spike-specific CD4+ TCR repertoires from before mRNA vaccination with those from after it. The full study included fewer than eleven COVID-19 convalescent patients and a handful of SARS-CoV-2-naive healthy vaccine recipients. Cultures from other donors in the study were sequenced using the Oncomine TCR Beta short-read assay on an Illumina iSeq 100. The paper as a whole reports these results and caveats: Among healthy vaccine recipients, nearly all vaccine-induced clones were SARS-CoV-2 mono-reactive, and only 1 of 255 was cross-reactive with common cold coronaviruses. Only a small number of convalescent patients were included, and no early post-infection timepoints were available, which limited the study. Both infection-induced and vaccine-induced clones contracted markedly at late post-vaccination timepoints, which is consistent with waning T cell responses.

The rearranged segments are TRBV29-1 and TRBJ1-1, with no confident D gene call. Sequenced here: CD4+ T cells from PBMCs cultured with SARS-CoV-2 spike peptides, sampled before COVID-19 vaccination. The cell subset or site label, as the study defines it: SARS-CoV-2 spike overlapping peptide pool stimulation. This TCR came from a human donor who received a COVID-19 vaccine. In nucleotide form, the sequence is TGCAGCGTTGCTAGGGTGAGTGAAGCTTTCTTT. Protein translation: CSVARVSEAFF.